These 21 T cell receptor beta chains were all obtained from the same sample, sequenced in a study of CD4 and CD8 cells across lung adenocarcinoma regions. TCRdb re-derived calls from the PCR reads in MiXCR, one entry per CDR3 protein. The repertoire has approximately 9,100 distinct CDR3 sequences, around 51% of them found once; the top ten carry 15% to 20%. The sample consisted of CD4+ T cells from the margin of a lung tumor. All receptors derive from a male donor with lung adenocarcinoma. The CD4 and CD8 labels of this study may be unreliable.

This rearrangement joins TRBV6-1 to TRBJ2-1, with D possibly matching TRBD1 (6 bases). The DNA end lines up better with TRBJ2-5; the J call may be wrong. Germline loops: CDR1 MNHNS, CDR2 SASEGT. This CDR3 is built from 13 residues. CDR3 sequence: CASSWTVGETQYF. CDR3 coding DNA: TGTGCCAGCAGCTGGACAGTAGGAGAGACCCAGTACTTC.

Comment on this clonotype: A read error may produce the germline difference seen at one junction end. J is TRBJ2-5 and V is TRBV10-1; perhaps D is TRBD1 or TRBD2 (6 bases each). The CDR3 is 14 residues long. From germline, CDR1 is WNHNN and CDR2 SYGVQD (reference sequence). CDR3 amino acids: CADYGGRDQETQYF. As DNA, the CDR3 is TGCGCGGACTACGGGGGCCGTGACCAAGAGACTCAGTACTTC.

In regard to this clonotype: The junction differs from germline at one of its ends, possibly a read error. The rearrangement links TRBV6-1 to TRBJ2-3; 9 bases match TRBD2. In germline, CDR1 is MNHNS, CDR2 SASEGT. The CDR3 is 19 residues long. The CDR3 loop reads CASTSAGLAGRSSKDTQYF. As DNA, the CDR3 is TGTGCCAGCACCTCCGCGGGACTAGCCGGGAGAAGTAGCAAAGATACGCAGTATTTC.

This chain uses TRBV7-4 with TRBJ1-2, with D possibly being TRBD1 (6 bases). There are 12 residues in the CDR3. The V end was cut by 6 bases, the J end by 8 bases, with 13 bases between. Germline V gene lookup returns CDR1 SGHVT and CDR2 SQSDAQ. The CDR3 DNA reads TGTGCCAGCAGTGGACAGCTATGGGGCTACACCTTC. Encoded protein: CASSGQLWGYTF.

The chain's CDR3 is CASSLGTAFPYGYTF. The CDR3 coding sequence is TGTGCCAGCAGCCTAGGGACGGCGTTTCCCTATGGCTACACCTTC. The rearrangement uses TRBV3-1 and TRBJ1-2; TRBD1 might be the D (5 bases). The CDR3 is 15 amino acids. Trimming took 4 bases from V and 4 from J, leaving 16 bases between them. CDR1 and CDR2 from the germline V gene are LGHDT and YNNKEL (reference sequence).

V usage is TRBV3-1 and J usage is TRBJ1-6; unclear D gene. Trimming pared 0 bases from V and 11 bases from J, leaving 11 bases between. The CDR3 is 14 amino acids. CDR1 is LGHDT, CDR2 YNNKEL, per germline (reference sequence). The CDR3 reads CASSQDLAGAPLHF. The DNA for the CDR3 is TGTGCCAGCAGCCAAGATCTGGCAGGAGCACCCCTCCACTTT.

Sample share makes this clonotype large (0.1 to 1%). The chain employs TRBV4-1 and TRBJ2-1, with D maybe TRBD2 (5 bases). This CDR3 comprises 15 residues. The V gene lost 6 bases and the J gene lost 0 bases, with 12 bases spanning the gap. Germline V gene sequence: CDR1 MGHRA, CDR2 YSYEKL. The CDR3 DNA is TGCGCCAGCAGTCGAACTAGTTCCTCCTACAATGAGCAGTTCTTC. Amino acid sequence: CASSRTSSSYNEQFF.

Worth noting for this clonotype: A much larger clonotype is one base distant, so this may be a read error. The chain has TRBV6-1 and TRBJ2-1; 8 nucleotides align to TRBD1. The CDR3 runs 14 residues. V shed 5 bases and J 10 bases; nucleotides not matched to a gene: 10. CDR1 is MNHNS, CDR2 SASEGT, per germline. CDR3 bases: TGTGCCAGCAGTCCCCGGACAGGGCCCTACGAGCAGTTCTTC. Its translation is CASSPRTGPYEQFF.

In its sample, this clonotype was seen many times. The chain is built from TRBV14 and TRBJ2-5, with D perhaps TRBD2 (5 bases). The CDR3 contains 12 residues. Germline V gene lookup returns CDR1 SGHDN and CDR2 FVKESK. Trimming left V 4 bases short and J 5 bases short, with 8 bases between. The CDR3 DNA reads TGTGCCAGCAGCCCGTCGGGGGAGACCCAGTACTTC. It translates to CASSPSGETQYF.

This clonotype was observed many times. This chain links TRBV10-3 with TRBJ2-5; a weak D match, TRBD1 (6 bases). The J call is doubtful: the DNA matches TRBJ2-7 better. This CDR3 comprises 12 residues. Germline loops: CDR1 ENHRY, CDR2 SYGVKD. CDR3 residues: CAITDRAYEQYF. CDR3 DNA sequence: TGTGCCATCACGGACAGAGCCTACGAGCAGTACTTC.

This clonotype ranks as medium-sized (0.01 to 0.1%). The gene calls are TRBV6-1 and TRBJ1-6; weak D call: TRBD1 (5 bases). The V end was cut by 4 bases, the J end by 10 bases, with 11 bases between. The CDR3 length is 13 residues. CDR1 is MNHNS, CDR2 SASEGT, per germline. The CDR3 sequence: CASSAETASPLHF. For the CDR3, the DNA is TGTGCCAGCAGTGCGGAGACAGCCTCACCCCTCCACTTT.

The J gene is TRBJ2-3, the V gene TRBV4-1; D perhaps matches TRBD1 (6 bases). V lost 0 bases, J lost 6 bases, and 10 bases lay in between. The CDR3 is 14 amino acids. The germline gives CDR1 MGHRA, CDR2 YSYEKL. The CDR3 coding sequence is TGCGCCAGCAGCCAAGATGGGGGCGGGGATACGCAGTATTTT. Amino acid sequence: CASSQDGGGDTQYF.

This clonotype was recorded at least ten times. The chain links TRBV27 to TRBJ1-1; 8 positions match TRBD1. V shed 5 bases and J 5 bases; nucleotides not matched to a gene: 10. Per the germline V gene, CDR1 is MNHEY and CDR2 is SMNVEV (reference sequence). The CDR3 spans 15 residues. The CDR3, as DNA: TGTGCCAGCAGTCCAACCCCCAGGGGGCCGACTGAAGCTTTCTTT. Its protein is CASSPTPRGPTEAFF.

This clonotype was seen ten or more times. Since a much larger clone is just one base distant, this may be a read error. V usage is TRBV6-1 and J usage is TRBJ2-1, with 8 bases lining up with TRBD1. V gave up 8 bases and J gave up 10 bases; unmatched junction bases: 7. The germline V gene encodes CDR1 MNHNS and CDR2 SASEGT. The length of the CDR3 is 12 residues. Written as DNA, the CDR3 is TGTGCCAGCCGGACAGGGTCGTACGAGCAGTTCTTC. This codes for CASRTGSYEQFF.

This clonotype was detected only once. One end of the junction fails to match germline, which may point to a read error. The genes are TRBV6-1 and TRBJ2-3; D not resolved. In germline, CDR1 is MNHNS, CDR2 SASEGT. The CDR3 covers 14 residues. CDR3 loop: CASRGRRGTDTQYF. The CDR3 DNA reads as TGTGCCAGCAGGGGAAGGAGAGGCACAGATACGCAGTACTTT.

There are a few counts of this clonotype. The gene calls are TRBV4-2 and TRBJ2-3; 9 nucleotides agree with TRBD2. The V gene end was trimmed by 0 bases and the J gene end by 5 bases; junction bases not matched to a gene: 6. Per germline, CDR1 LGHNA and CDR2 YNFKEQ. The CDR3 is made up of 16 amino acids. CDR3 coding DNA: TGTGCCAGCAGCCAAGAAGCTAGCGGGGAGGTAGATACGCAGTATTTT. This encodes CASSQEASGEVDTQYF.

This clonotype was counted many times. The chain recombines TRBV10-1 with TRBJ2-1, with 10 nucleotides matching TRBD2. The V and J ends lost 5 bases and 6 bases, in that order; junction bases with no gene match: 4. Germline V gene lookup returns CDR1 WNHNN and CDR2 SYGVQD (reference sequence). CDR3 length: 14 residues. The CDR3 here is CASSSSSGSNEQFF. As DNA, the CDR3 is TGCGCCAGCAGTTCGTCTAGCGGGAGCAATGAGCAGTTCTTC.

This clonotype turned up a few times. The chain has TRBV6-2 or TRBV6-3 and TRBJ2-7; D is unresolved. Per the germline V gene, CDR1 is MNHEY and CDR2 is SVGEGT. This CDR3 comprises 13 residues. V was shortened by 4 bases and J by 4 bases, with 11 bases between the two germline ends. CDR3 loop: CASSFGTLYEQYF. CDR3 nucleotides: TGTGCCAGCAGTTTCGGAACGCTATACGAGCAGTACTTC.

This clonotype has at least ten counts. This chain connects TRBV4-1 to TRBJ2-5; either TRBD1 or TRBD2 may fit D (6 bases each). This CDR3 has 14 residues. Germline values: CDR1 MGHRA, CDR2 YSYEKL. Trimming stripped 1 base from V and 11 bases from J, with 17 bases between. The CDR3 region is CASSQVREGEAQYF. Written as DNA, the CDR3 is TGCGCCAGCAGCCAAGTCAGAGAGGGGGAGGCGCAGTACTTC.

Turning to this clonotype: A much larger clone lies a single base off, so this may be a read error. The gene calls are TRBV27 and TRBJ2-1; D not resolved. The assigned J gene may be wrong: the sequence end matches TRBJ2-7 better. This CDR3 comprises 15 residues. CDR1 is MNHEY and CDR2 is SMNVEV in the germline V gene (reference sequence). CDR3 residues: CASSLSLPNYNEQYF. The CDR3 coding sequence is TGTGCCAGCAGTTTGAGTCTACCCAACTACAATGAGCAGTACTTC.

This rearrangement joins TRBV6-5 to TRBJ2-1; possibly TRBD2 for D (5 bases). V lost 2 bases and J 10 bases, leaving 9 bases between the germline ends. Germline V gives CDR1 MNHEY, CDR2 SVGAGI. The CDR3 is made up of 12 amino acids. The CDR3 DNA reads as TGTGCCAGCAGTTACCGGGGAAGGGAGCAGTTCTTC. This codes for CASSYRGREQFF.